This is a list of T cell receptor beta chains from one sample in a study of blood T cell repertoires in COVID-19. Using immunoSEQ multiplex PCR, the repertoire was profiled, and TCRdb retains in-frame clones only, with some absent. This sample has some 160,000 clones; more than 70% occur once, and the top ten carry 15% to 20%. The sequenced sample consisted of peripheral blood. Source of these receptors: a woman between 65 and 79 years old who had recovered from COVID-19. CDR3s include the opening cysteine and the closing phenylalanine or tryptophan. A D gene is named only where the DNA matches it firmly. The size of a clone is reported for some rows only, either as once, few or many, or as a class for expanded clones.

TRBJ2-7	15	TRBD1	TRBV7-2	.	CASSRGTGLTYEQYF	TGTGCCAGCAGCCGCGGGACAGGGTTAACCTACGAGCAGTACTTC
TRBJ2-7	16	TRBD1	TRBV11-2	.	CASSPLRGQGTYEQYF	TGTGCCAGCAGCCCCCTACGGGGACAGGGCACCTACGAGCAGTACTTC
TRBJ2-3	13	.	TRBV29-1	.	CSVEGASLDTQYF	TGCAGCGTTGAAGGGGCATCCTTAGATACGCAGTATTTT
TRBJ2-1	12	TRBD2	TRBV2	once	CASSGTSREQFF	TGTGCCAGCAGTGGGACTAGCCGGGAGCAGTTCTTC
TRBJ1-1	17	TRBD1	TRBV3-1/TRBV3-2	.	CASSTRAGTGFSTEAFF	TGTGCCAGCAGCACTCGTGCCGGGACAGGGTTTTCGACTGAAGCTTTCTTT
TRBJ1-2	12	TRBD1	TRBV18	few	CASSQGTEDPVW	TGTGCCAGCTCACAAGGGACAGAGGATCCCGTCTGG
TRBJ1-6	15	TRBD1	TRBV29-1	.	CSVVGTGGPGSPLHF	TGCAGTGTAGTGGGGACAGGGGGCCCGGGTTCACCCCTCCACTTT
TRBJ2-1	14	.	TRBV27	.	CASSLGSSVDEQFF	TGTGCCAGCTCCTTGGGGTCTAGCGTTGATGAGCAGTTCTTC
TRBJ1-5	16	TRBD1	TRBV19	.	CASSRTDGTGNQPQHF	TGTGCCAGTAGCCGGACGGACGGGACAGGCAATCAGCCCCAGCATTTT
TRBJ2-7	14	TRBD1	TRBV7-2	.	CASSPRDRHYEQYF	TGTGCCAGCAGCCCAAGGGACAGGCACTACGAGCAGTACTTC
TRBJ2-5	13	TRBD1	TRBV30	.	CAWRRQGYETQYF	TGTGCCTGGAGGAGACAGGGCTACGAGACCCAGTACTTC
TRBJ2-5	14	.	TRBV5-5	.	CASSLRQFQETQYF	TGTGCCAGCAGCTTGAGACAGTTCCAAGAGACCCAGTACTTC
TRBJ2-1	16	.	TRBV28	.	CASSPSGGSSYNEQFF	TGTGCCAGCAGTCCCTCCGGCGGAAGCTCCTACAATGAGCAGTTCTTC
TRBJ2-5	13	.	TRBV2	.	CAREGDSQETQYF	TGTGCCAGGGAGGGTGACAGTCAAGAGACCCAGTACTTC
TRBJ2-4	16	.	TRBV4-1	.	CASSQDRFSTKNIQYF	TGCGCCAGCAGCCAAGATCGCTTTAGCACCAAAAACATTCAGTACTTC
TRBJ2-1	14	TRBD2	TRBV18	.	CASSPGLAEGEQFF	TGTGCCAGCTCACCGGGACTAGCAGAGGGTGAGCAGTTCTTC
TRBJ2-1	15	.	TRBV24-1	.	CATSDLQGSMGEQFF	TGTGCCACCAGTGATTTGCAGGGGTCCATGGGGGAGCAGTTCTTC
TRBJ2-7	12	.	TRBV6-6	.	CASSPSNYEQYF	TGTGCCAGCAGCCCCAGTAACTACGAGCAGTACTTC
TRBJ1-3	12	.	TRBV7-8	.	CASSPAGNTIYF	TGTGCCAGCAGTCCCGCGGGAAACACCATATATTTT